A selection of T cell receptor beta chains follows, all from one sample in a study of blood T cell repertoires in COVID-19. Data came from immunoSEQ multiplex PCR; TCRdb stores just in-frame clones and leaves some out. The repertoire holds about 60,000 clones, with about four fifths as singletons. The sample consisted of peripheral blood. These receptors all come from a human donor in a cohort sampled during active COVID-19. The CDR3 runs from the conserved cysteine through the conserved F or W. A D gene is named only where the DNA matches it firmly. Expanded clones get a size class; other rows say once, few or many, or leave the size out.

clone_size: NA
v_call: TRBV11-2
j_call: TRBJ2-5
d_call: TRBD2
cdr3_aa: CASSLDQRLAGGETQYF
cdr3_nt: TGTGCCAGCAGCTTAGATCAGAGACTAGCGGGAGGGGAGACCCAGTACTTC

clone_size: NA
v_call: TRBV6-5
j_call: TRBJ1-4
d_call: NA
cdr3_aa: CASSYSYSTFNEKLFF
cdr3_nt: TGTGCCAGCAGTTACTCGTATAGCACTTTCAATGAAAAACTGTTTTTT

clone_size: NA
v_call: TRBV28
j_call: TRBJ2-5
d_call: NA
cdr3_aa: CASMSGQQETQYF
cdr3_nt: TGTGCCAGCATGTCTGGCCAGCAAGAGACCCAGTACTTC

clone_size: NA
v_call: TRBV9
j_call: TRBJ2-3
d_call: TRBD2
cdr3_aa: CASSVAAGGGYTQYF
cdr3_nt: TGTGCCAGCAGCGTAGCAGCGGGGGGGGGCTATACGCAGTATTTT

clone_size: NA
v_call: TRBV7-2
j_call: TRBJ2-1
d_call: TRBD1
cdr3_aa: CASRSWTGGFSNEQFF
cdr3_nt: TGTGCCAGCAGATCATGGACAGGGGGCTTTTCGAATGAGCAGTTCTTC

clone_size: NA
v_call: TRBV5-1
j_call: TRBJ1-2
d_call: NA
cdr3_aa: CASQRGPDYGYTF
cdr3_nt: TGCGCCAGCCAACGAGGGCCCGACTATGGCTACACCTTC

clone_size: NA
v_call: TRBV7-9
j_call: TRBJ2-1
d_call: NA
cdr3_aa: CASSPPTGSSYNEQFF
cdr3_nt: TGTGCCAGCAGCCCGCCGACTGGAAGCTCCTACAATGAGCAGTTCTTC

clone_size: NA
v_call: TRBV4-3
j_call: TRBJ2-7
d_call: TRBD1
cdr3_aa: CASSRGQGYEQYF
cdr3_nt: TGCGCCAGCAGCCGCGGACAGGGCTACGAGCAGTACTTC

clone_size: NA
v_call: TRBV28
j_call: TRBJ2-7
d_call: NA
cdr3_aa: CASTGRANEQYF
cdr3_nt: TGTGCCAGCACCGGGAGAGCCAACGAGCAGTACTTC

clone_size: few
v_call: TRBV28
j_call: TRBJ2-7
d_call: NA
cdr3_aa: CATKGQSYEQYF
cdr3_nt: TGTGCCACTAAGGGGCAGTCCTACGAGCAGTACTTC

clone_size: NA
v_call: TRBV27
j_call: TRBJ2-3
d_call: NA
cdr3_aa: CATSGGLAQYF
cdr3_nt: TGTGCAACCTCAGGGGGGCTGGCGCAGTATTTT

clone_size: NA
v_call: TRBV3-1/TRBV3-2
j_call: TRBJ2-7
d_call: TRBD1
cdr3_aa: CASSQAKGGGVYEQYF
cdr3_nt: TGTGCCAGCAGCCAAGCCAAAGGGGGCGGCGTCTACGAGCAGTACTTC

clone_size: NA
v_call: TRBV2
j_call: TRBJ1-2
d_call: TRBD1
cdr3_aa: CASSQQGFSYGYTF
cdr3_nt: TGTGCCAGCAGCCAACAGGGGTTTAGCTATGGCTACACCTTC

clone_size: few
v_call: TRBV3-1/TRBV3-2
j_call: TRBJ1-2
d_call: NA
cdr3_aa: CASSLASEGKYGYTF
cdr3_nt: TGTGCCAGCAGCCTGGCGTCGGAGGGGAAATATGGCTACACCTTC

clone_size: few
v_call: TRBV9
j_call: TRBJ2-1
d_call: TRBD1
cdr3_aa: CASSPRTGGFNEQFF
cdr3_nt: TGTGCCAGCAGCCCTCGGACAGGGGGATTCAATGAGCAGTTCTTC

clone_size: NA
v_call: TRBV29-1
j_call: TRBJ1-1
d_call: NA
cdr3_aa: CSVRDTNTEAFF
cdr3_nt: TGCAGCGTTCGGGACACAAACACTGAAGCTTTCTTT

clone_size: NA
v_call: TRBV7-9
j_call: TRBJ2-3
d_call: TRBD1
cdr3_aa: CASSLRQGVDTQYF
cdr3_nt: TGTGCCAGCAGCCTTAGACAGGGGGTAGATACGCAGTATTTT

clone_size: NA
v_call: TRBV4-1
j_call: TRBJ2-4
d_call: TRBD2
cdr3_aa: CASSQEASGMAKNIQYF
cdr3_nt: TGCGCCAGCAGCCAAGAGGCTAGCGGGATGGCCAAAAACATTCAGTACTTC

clone_size: NA
v_call: TRBV7-2
j_call: TRBJ1-6
d_call: TRBD1
cdr3_aa: CASSLILTGETVGSPLHF
cdr3_nt: TGTGCCAGCAGCTTAATTTTAACAGGGGAAACGGTCGGTTCACCCCTCCACTTT

clone_size: NA
v_call: TRBV27
j_call: TRBJ2-7
d_call: NA
cdr3_aa: CASTAGLWAEQYF
cdr3_nt: TGTGCCAGCACCGCAGGTTTATGGGCCGAGCAGTACTTC

clone_size: NA
v_call: TRBV30
j_call: TRBJ1-1
d_call: NA
cdr3_aa: CAWSPNPGHMNTEAFF
cdr3_nt: TGTGCCTGGAGTCCAAATCCGGGACATATGAACACTGAAGCTTTCTTT

clone_size: NA
v_call: TRBV6-4
j_call: TRBJ2-5
d_call: NA
cdr3_aa: CASSAMGKETQYF
cdr3_nt: TGTGCCAGCAGTGCTATGGGCAAGGAGACCCAGTACTTC

clone_size: NA
v_call: TRBV7-8
j_call: TRBJ2-5
d_call: TRBD2
cdr3_aa: CASSFPRGTARTSGKYLETQYF
cdr3_nt: TGTGCCAGCAGCTTCCCCAGGGGGACCGCAAGGACTAGCGGGAAATATCTGGAGACCCAGTACTTC

clone_size: NA
v_call: TRBV7-3
j_call: TRBJ2-2
d_call: TRBD2
cdr3_aa: CASSLGISGGATAELFF
cdr3_nt: TGTGCCAGCAGCTTAGGGATTAGCGGGGGGGCCACCGCGGAGCTGTTTTTT

clone_size: NA
v_call: TRBV3-1/TRBV3-2
j_call: TRBJ1-6
d_call: NA
cdr3_aa: CASSGWTEAALHF
cdr3_nt: TGTGCCAGCAGCGGATGGACAGAGGCGGCCCTCCACTTT

clone_size: NA
v_call: TRBV19
j_call: TRBJ2-1
d_call: NA
cdr3_aa: CASSEWTQEEQFF
cdr3_nt: TGTGCCAGTAGTGAATGGACTCAGGAGGAGCAGTTCTTC

clone_size: NA
v_call: TRBV6-2/TRBV6-3
j_call: TRBJ1-5
d_call: NA
cdr3_aa: CASSSRGFQPQHF
cdr3_nt: TGTGCCAGCAGTTCTAGGGGGTTTCAGCCCCAGCATTTT

clone_size: NA
v_call: TRBV7-2
j_call: TRBJ1-2
d_call: TRBD1
cdr3_aa: CASSSGTGRAGYTF
cdr3_nt: TGTGCCAGCAGCTCCGGGACAGGGAGGGCTGGCTACACCTTC

clone_size: NA
v_call: TRBV28
j_call: TRBJ2-1
d_call: TRBD2
cdr3_aa: CASMEAGGSNEQFF
cdr3_nt: TGTGCCAGCATGGAGGCGGGAGGGAGCAATGAGCAGTTCTTC

clone_size: NA
v_call: TRBV30
j_call: TRBJ2-1
d_call: TRBD1
cdr3_aa: CACDRGRTSEQFF
cdr3_nt: TGTGCCTGCGACAGGGGTAGGACCAGTGAGCAGTTCTTC

clone_size: NA
v_call: TRBV3-1/TRBV3-2
j_call: TRBJ2-7
d_call: TRBD2
cdr3_aa: CASSAGVHEQYF
cdr3_nt: TGTGCCAGCTCAGCGGGGGTCCACGAGCAGTACTTC

clone_size: NA
v_call: TRBV10-2
j_call: TRBJ2-7
d_call: TRBD1
cdr3_aa: CASRTGTGGYEQYF
cdr3_nt: TGCGCCAGCAGGACCGGGACAGGGGGTTACGAGCAGTACTTC